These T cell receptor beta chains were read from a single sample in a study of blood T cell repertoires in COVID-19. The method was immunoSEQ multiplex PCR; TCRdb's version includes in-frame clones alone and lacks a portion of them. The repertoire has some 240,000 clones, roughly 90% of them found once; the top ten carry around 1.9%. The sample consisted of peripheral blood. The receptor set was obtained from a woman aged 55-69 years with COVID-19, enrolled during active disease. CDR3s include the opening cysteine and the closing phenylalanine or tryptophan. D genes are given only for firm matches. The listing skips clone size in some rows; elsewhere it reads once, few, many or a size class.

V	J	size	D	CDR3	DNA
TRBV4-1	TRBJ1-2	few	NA	CASSQGGFYGYTF	TGCGCCAGCAGCCAGGGGGGATTCTATGGCTACACCTTC
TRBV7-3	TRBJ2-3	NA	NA	CASSFSGWDTQYF	TGTGCCAGCAGCTTCTCAGGGTGGGATACGCAGTATTTT
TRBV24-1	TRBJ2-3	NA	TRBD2	CATSDSPSGGTDTQYF	TGTGCCACCAGTGATTCCCCTAGCGGGGGCACAGATACGCAGTATTTT
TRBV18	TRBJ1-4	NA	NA	CASSAGSGVREKLFF	TGTGCCAGCTCAGCAGGGTCAGGGGTTCGAGAAAAACTGTTTTTT
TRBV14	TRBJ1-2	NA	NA	CASSQGAYTF	TGTGCCAGCAGCCAAGGAGCCTACACCTTC
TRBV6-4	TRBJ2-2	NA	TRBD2	CASSPARGMNTGELFF	TGTGCCAGCAGTCCGGCGCGGGGGATGAACACCGGGGAGCTGTTTTTT
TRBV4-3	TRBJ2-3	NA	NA	CASSQDLGATDTQYF	TGCGCCAGCAGCCAAGATTTAGGGGCCACAGATACGCAGTATTTT
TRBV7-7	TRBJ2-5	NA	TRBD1	CASSLDRGLETQYF	TGTGCCAGCAGCTTGGACAGGGGTTTAGAGACCCAGTACTTC
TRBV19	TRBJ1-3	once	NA	CASSIDLPGSTIYF	TGTGCCAGTAGTATAGATCTCCCAGGGTCGACCATATATTTT
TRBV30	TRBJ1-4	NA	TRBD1	CAYSGTGYEKLFF	TGTGCCTATTCCGGGACAGGGTATGAAAAACTGTTTTTT
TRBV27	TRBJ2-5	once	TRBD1	CARIDRGETQYF	TGTGCCAGGATCGACAGGGGAGAGACCCAGTACTTC
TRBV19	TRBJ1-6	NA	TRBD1	CASRGTGVNSPLHF	TGTGCCAGTAGAGGGACAGGGGTGAATTCACCCCTCCACTTT
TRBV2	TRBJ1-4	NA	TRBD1	CASRAGTGGSVLEKLFF	TGTGCCAGCAGAGCCGGGACAGGGGGTTCAGTTCTTGAAAAACTGTTTTTT
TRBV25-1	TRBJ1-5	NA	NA	CASSESLSGVPQHF	TGTGCCAGCAGTGAAAGTTTGTCAGGCGTACCCCAGCATTTT
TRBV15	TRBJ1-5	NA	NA	CATSRGDRSLGPQHF	TGTGCCACCAGCAGAGGAGACAGGTCCCTGGGGCCCCAGCATTTT
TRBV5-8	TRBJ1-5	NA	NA	CASSFGQYPSNQPQHF	TGTGCCAGCAGCTTCGGACAGTATCCTAGCAATCAGCCCCAGCATTTT
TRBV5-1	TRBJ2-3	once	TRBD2	CASSSRAGLGDTQYF	TGCGCCAGCAGCTCAAGAGCGGGGCTGGGAGATACGCAGTATTTT
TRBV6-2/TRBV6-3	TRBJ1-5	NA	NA	CASSLSLDRNQPQHF	TGTGCCAGCAGCCTATCCCTCGACAGGAATCAGCCCCAGCATTTT